These 27 T cell receptor beta chains were all obtained from the same sample, sequenced in a study of blood T cell repertoires in COVID-19. The data were produced by immunoSEQ multiplex PCR, yet TCRdb's version contains in-frame clones alone and is incomplete. The data contain 250,000 to 350,000 clones, approximately 92% of them singletons. The material sequenced was PBMCs or T cells enriched from blood (not recorded which). All receptors derive from a woman under 40 who had recovered from COVID-19.

The CDR3 region is CASSLKLYNEQFF. The CDR3 DNA reads as TGTGCCAGCAGTCTAAAACTATACAATGAGCAGTTCTTC. V is TRBV12-3 or TRBV12-4 and J is TRBJ2-1; no firm D call. The CDR3 has 13 residues. V shed 5 bases and J shed 4 bases, with 9 bases lying between them.

In DNA form, the CDR3 reads TGTGCCAGCTCACCACCGGGACAGCAGATCTCTGGGGCCAACGTCCTGACTTTC. Protein: CASSPPGQQISGANVLTF. The chain has TRBV18 and TRBJ2-6, with TRBD1 identical over 7 bases. This CDR3 contains 18 residues. Germline V gene data show CDR1 as KGHSH and CDR2 as LQKENI. V was clipped by 0 bases and J by 0 bases; unmatched bases: 5.

This chain joins TRBV3-1 (or the pseudogene TRBV3-2) and TRBJ1-5; unclear D gene. Trimming shortened V by 4 bases and J by 2 bases, and 15 bases separated the two germline ends. Germline loops: CDR1 LGHDT, CDR2 YNNKEL (reference sequence). This CDR3 has 16 residues. The CDR3, as DNA: TGTGCCAGCAGCCGATCGGAATACGGGGGCAATCAGCCCCAGCATTTT. Translated, it gives CASSRSEYGGNQPQHF.

The DNA for the CDR3 is TGTGCCAGCAGTGAGAGGTGGAGGACGGTTCGTAACTATGGCTACACCTTC. Translated, it gives CASSERWRTVRNYGYTF. This chain joins TRBV28 and TRBJ1-2; D unresolved. The V end lost 5 bases, the J end lost 1 base, and 20 bases lay between the germline ends. The CDR3 loop spans 17 amino acids. Germline-derived CDR1 and CDR2 are MDHEN and SYDVKM.

This sequence joins TRBV28 and TRBJ1-5; D unresolved. The CDR3 has 13 amino acids. Trimming took 7 bases from V and 9 from J, leaving 16 bases between them. The germline CDR1 and CDR2 sequences are MDHEN and SYDVKM. The CDR3 loop reads CASTPSRLWPQHF. CDR3 DNA sequence: TGTGCCAGCACCCCTTCTAGGTTGTGGCCCCAGCATTTT.

The gene calls are TRBV2 and TRBJ1-2; TRBD1 agrees at 11 bases. The CDR3 runs 17 residues. Losses at the gene ends were 4 bases for V and 4 bases for J; bases not matched to a gene: 11. From germline, CDR1 is SNHLY and CDR2 FYNNEI. As DNA, the CDR3 is TGTGCCAGCAGTGGAACCTCCGGGACAGGGGGGACCTATGGCTACACCTTC. This codes for CASSGTSGTGGTYGYTF.

J is TRBJ1-2 and V is TRBV9; 7 bases match TRBD1. The CDR3 runs to 13 residues. CDR1 SGDLS and CDR2 YYNGEE come from the germline V gene. The junction had 4 bases not matched to a gene; V was cut back by 4 bases and J by 4 bases. The CDR3 nucleotides read TGTGCCAGCAGCCGGACAGGCGTCTATGGCTACACCTTC. This codes for CASSRTGVYGYTF.

This clone was observed a single time. The chain carries TRBV24-1 and TRBJ2-1; D perhaps matches TRBD2 (5 bases). Germline assignment: CDR1 KGHDR and CDR2 SFDVKD. The CDR3 is 17 residues long. V lost 4 bases and J lost 2, with 17 bases in between. The DNA for the CDR3 is TGTGCCACCAGTGACCCCGGTCGGGATAGCACCTACAATGAGCAGTTCTTC. Its protein product is CATSDPGRDSTYNEQFF.

This chain connects TRBV7-9 to TRBJ2-2; 7 nucleotides line up with TRBD1. Germline V gene lookup returns CDR1 SEHNR and CDR2 FQNEAQ (reference sequence). CDR3 size: 16 residues. The V gene end was trimmed by 5 bases and the J gene end by 0 bases; junction bases not matched to a gene: 6. The CDR3 is CASSVPGGTNTGELFF. In DNA form, the CDR3 reads TGTGCCAGCAGCGTCCCAGGGGGAACGAACACCGGGGAGCTGTTTTTT. The entire variable domain, with the rest obtained from reference TRBV7-9 and TRBJ2-2, is as follows: DTGVSQNPRHKITKRGQNVTFRCDPISEHNRLYWYRQTLGQGPEFLTYFQNEAQLEKSRLLSDRFSAERPKGSFSTLEIQRTEQGDSAMYLCASSVPGGTNTGELFFGEGSRLTVL.

A remark on this clone: Additional DNA sequences in this sample encode the identical CDR3. The rearrangement links TRBV28 to TRBJ1-2, with D perhaps matching TRBD1 (5 bases). V gave up 6 bases and J gave up 4 bases, with 9 bases separating them. The CDR3 covers 12 residues. Germline V gives CDR1 MDHEN, CDR2 SYDVKM. This CDR3 is CASSQGFYGYTF. Here the CDR3 DNA reads TGTGCCAGCAGCCAGGGATTCTATGGCTACACCTTC.

The chain joins TRBV28 to TRBJ1-4, with 9 bases fitting TRBD1. The CDR3 length is 17 residues. Germline V lookup: CDR1 MDHEN, CDR2 SYDVKM. With V trimmed by 0 bases and J by 10 bases, 12 bases remained unmatched. The CDR3 here is CASSLWGAGTGKAKLFF. The CDR3 bases are TGTGCCAGCAGTTTATGGGGCGCCGGGACAGGGAAAGCAAAACTGTTTTTT.

This chain joins TRBV2 and TRBJ1-2; 7 nucleotides match TRBD1. The CDR3 spans 14 residues. After removal of 8 bases from V and 4 bases from J, the junction contained 10 bases not matched to a gene. Germline V gene data show CDR1 as SNHLY and CDR2 as FYNNEI. As DNA, the CDR3 is TGTGCCAGCCTCTTAGGGACAGAAACCTATGGCTACACCTTC. Protein sequence: CASLLGTETYGYTF.

Of note for this clone: The same CDR3 is also encoded by other DNA sequences in this sample. As DNA, the CDR3 is TGTGCCAGCAGTTCCCCGACAGGCTACGAGCAGTACTTC. It is translated as CASSSPTGYEQYF. The chain combines TRBV12-3 or TRBV12-4 with TRBJ2-7; D is possibly TRBD1 (6 bases). The V and J ends lost 4 bases and 3 bases respectively, with 10 bases between them. The CDR3 covers 13 residues.

V gene TRBV6-5 combines with J gene TRBJ2-5; 8 bases line up with TRBD2. In germline, CDR1 is MNHEY, CDR2 SVGAGI. The trim removed 0 bases at V and 5 bases at J, leaving 5 bases unmatched. The CDR3 is 15 amino acids. CDR3 protein: CASSYSAGGYETQYF. The CDR3 DNA follows: TGTGCCAGCAGTTACTCGGCGGGAGGATATGAGACCCAGTACTTC.

This rearrangement joins TRBV7-3 to TRBJ2-3; D perhaps matches TRBD2 (6 bases). V lost 3 bases to trimming and J lost 3 bases, with 10 bases between them. Germline V gives CDR1 SGHTA, CDR2 FQGTGA. The CDR3 is 14 amino acids. CDR3 in DNA: TGTGCCAGCAGCTTGGACTATACTACAGATACGCAGTATTTT. Translated, it gives CASSLDYTTDTQYF.

This chain connects TRBV10-3 to TRBJ2-5, with 7 bases that match TRBD1. The trim removed 10 bases at V and 3 bases at J, leaving 14 bases unmatched. Per germline, CDR1 ENHRY and CDR2 SYGVKD. The CDR3 has 15 residues. Here the CDR3 reads CATGQADIGKETQYF. The CDR3 region has the DNA TGTGCCACCGGACAGGCCGATATCGGAAAAGAGACCCAGTACTTC.

This chain uses TRBV5-4 with TRBJ2-1, with 12 nucleotides matching TRBD2. There are 15 residues in the CDR3. Germline CDR1 reads SGHNT; CDR2 reads YYREEE (reference sequence). Trimming took 2 bases from V and 10 from J; bases not matched to a gene: 7. DNA of the CDR3: TGTGCCAGCAGCTTATCGACTAGCGGGAGTAGAGAGCAGTTCTTC. Translated, it gives CASSLSTSGSREQFF.

The V gene is TRBV27, the J gene TRBJ2-7; TRBD2 matches 12 bases. This CDR3 comprises 15 residues. CDR1 MNHEY and CDR2 SMNVEV come from the germline V gene (reference sequence). After removal of 5 bases from V and 6 bases from J, the junction contained 8 bases not matched to a gene. The CDR3, as DNA: TGTGCCAGCAGTCGGCCTAGCGGGGGGGGCCCCGAGCAGTACTTC. It specifies CASSRPSGGGPEQYF.

This rearrangement joins TRBV5-4 to TRBJ2-2; TRBD2 is a possible D gene (6 bases). Germline CDR1 and CDR2: SGHNT and YYREEE (reference sequence). The CDR3 loop spans 15 amino acids. Between the trimmed V and J ends, which lost 4 bases and 0 bases, there was a span of 10 bases. Here the CDR3 DNA reads TGTGCCAGCAGCGTGGGGGGAGCGAACACCGGGGAGCTGTTTTTT. This codes for CASSVGGANTGELFF.

V gene TRBV30 combines with J gene TRBJ1-1; D not resolved. V lost 1 base and J 5 bases, leaving 11 bases between the germline ends. There are 13 residues in the CDR3. The germline V gene encodes CDR1 GTSNPN and CDR2 SVGIG (reference sequence). The CDR3 nucleotides are TGTGCCTGGAGTGGGACCACGGGAACTGAAGCTTTCTTT. This sequence encodes CAWSGTTGTEAFF. Supplemented by reference TRBV30 and TRBJ1-1, the full variable domain reads SQTIHQWPATLVQPVGSPLSLECTVEGTSNPNLYWYRQAAGRGLQLLFYSVGIGQISSEVPQNLSASRPQDRQFILSSKKLLLSDSGFYLCAWSGTTGTEAFFGQGTRLTVV.

This clone has a single count. The chain employs TRBV5-1 and TRBJ1-1; TRBD1 is a possible D gene (6 bases). CDR1 SGHRS and CDR2 YFSETQ come from the germline V gene. This CDR3 is built from 15 residues. Trimming took off 8 bases at V and 0 bases at J, with 17 bases between the two ends. In DNA form, the CDR3 reads TGCGCCAGTAGAATGGCCCAGGGGATGAACACTGAAGCTTTCTTT. This gives the protein CASRMAQGMNTEAFF.

This clone occurred once. The V and J genes are TRBV19 and TRBJ2-1, with 12 nucleotides matching TRBD2. This CDR3 spans 18 amino acids. Germline loops: CDR1 LNHDA, CDR2 SQIVND (reference sequence). The J segment lost 8 bases and the V segment lost 7 bases, leaving 18 bases of the junction unmatched. CDR3 DNA sequence: TGTGCCAGTACCCGTCAGGCTAGCGGGAGGGCCAAGATATATGAGCAGTTCTTC. This translates into CASTRQASGRAKIYEQFF.

The V and J genes are TRBV9 and TRBJ2-7; 7 nucleotides match TRBD1. In germline, CDR1 is SGDLS, CDR2 YYNGEE. The CDR3 is 13 amino acids. J was trimmed by 7 bases and V by 4 bases; bases with no gene match: 8. In DNA, the CDR3 is TGTGCCAGCAGCCGATACAGGGGTTCTGAGCAGTACTTC. This encodes CASSRYRGSEQYF.

The rearrangement uses TRBV4-3 and TRBJ2-2; D gene ambiguous. Trimming cost V 1 base and J 5 bases, with 8 bases left between them. This CDR3 comprises 14 residues. Germline V gene lookup returns CDR1 LGHNA and CDR2 YSLEER. The CDR3 loop is CASSQVPETGELFF. The CDR3 DNA sequence: TGCGCCAGCAGCCAAGTCCCGGAGACCGGGGAGCTGTTTTTT.

The J gene is TRBJ1-1, the V gene TRBV19; D not resolved. The CDR3 has 13 residues. V gave up 9 bases and J gave up 4 bases, with 15 bases separating them. Per the germline V gene, CDR1 is LNHDA and CDR2 is SQIVND (reference sequence). CDR3 loop: CASVLRETTEAFF. DNA for the CDR3: TGTGCCAGCGTATTAAGAGAAACCACTGAAGCTTTCTTT.

This rearrangement joins TRBV2 to TRBJ1-4; D is possibly TRBD1 (5 bases). V lost 1 base and J lost 6, with 12 bases in between. Germline-derived CDR1 and CDR2 are SNHLY and FYNNEI. The CDR3 contains 15 residues. The CDR3 loop is CASSEEAGGDEKLFF. The CDR3 coding sequence is TGTGCCAGCAGTGAAGAGGCGGGGGGAGATGAAAAACTGTTTTTT. Using reference TRBV2 and TRBJ1-4 for the parts outside the CDR3, the full variable domain is EPEVTQTPSHQVTQMGQEVILRCVPISNHLYFYWYRQILGQKVEFLVSFYNNEISEKSEIFDDQFSVERPDGSNFTLKIRSTKLEDSAMYFCASSEEAGGDEKLFFGSGTQLSVL.

The chain links TRBV5-1 to TRBJ1-2; D is undetermined. Trimming shortened V by 0 bases and J by 3 bases, and 15 bases separated the two germline ends. The CDR3 loop spans 16 amino acids. CDR1 SGHRS and CDR2 YFSETQ come from the germline V gene. DNA for the CDR3: TGCGCCAGCAGCTTGGGGGGAGGTCAGTTGGACTATGGCTACACCTTC. The encoded protein is CASSLGGGQLDYGYTF. Full variable domain (remainder filled in from reference TRBV5-1 and TRBJ1-2): KAGVTQTPRYLIKTRGQQVTLSCSPISGHRSVSWYQQTPGQGLQFLFEYFSETQRNKGNFPGRFSGRQFSNSRSEMNVSTLELGDSALYLCASSLGGGQLDYGYTFGSGTRLTVV.